This T cell receptor beta chain was found in a study of PD-1 blockade in mismatch repair-deficient tumors. Study-wide context: Patients had approximately 11 mismatch repair-deficient cancer types and were previously treated and progressing.

As for this clone: Its antigen is undetermined.

Overall study findings and caveats: Tumor-resident clones, often absent from pretreatment blood, expanded after pembrolizumab and then contracted.

A few pembrolizumab responders had their TCRs sequenced. The method was immunoSEQ multiplex PCR; TCRdb's version includes in-frame clones alone and lacks a portion of them. This table holds approximately 40,000 clones, around 79% found once. Trimming removed 5 bases from V and 1 base from J, with 23 bases in between. The CDR3 length is 17 residues. Germline V CDR1 and CDR2: GTSNPN, SVGIG (reference sequence). The source of this sequence is an adult with mismatch repair-deficient cancer. The chain combines TRBV30 with TRBJ2-5; tentatively, D is TRBD1 (6 bases). Sequenced material: peripheral blood, taken 4 weeks after starting pembrolizumab. Written as DNA, the CDR3 is TGTGCCTGGCGCCGGGACACCGTCATCCGACCCCAAGAGACCCAGTACTTC. Its translation: CAWRRDTVIRPQETQYF.